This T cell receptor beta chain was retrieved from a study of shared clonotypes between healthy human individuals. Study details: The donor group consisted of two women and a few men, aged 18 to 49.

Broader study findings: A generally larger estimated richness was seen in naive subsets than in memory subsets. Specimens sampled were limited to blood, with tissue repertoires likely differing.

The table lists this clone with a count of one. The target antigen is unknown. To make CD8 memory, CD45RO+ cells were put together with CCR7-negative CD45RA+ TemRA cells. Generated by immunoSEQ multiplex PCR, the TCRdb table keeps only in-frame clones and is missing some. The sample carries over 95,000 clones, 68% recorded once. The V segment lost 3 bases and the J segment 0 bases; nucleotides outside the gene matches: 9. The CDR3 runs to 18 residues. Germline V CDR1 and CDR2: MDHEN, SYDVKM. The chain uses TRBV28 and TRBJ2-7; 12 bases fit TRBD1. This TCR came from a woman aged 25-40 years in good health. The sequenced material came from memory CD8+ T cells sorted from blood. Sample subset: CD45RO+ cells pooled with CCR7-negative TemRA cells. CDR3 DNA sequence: TGTGCCAGCAGTTTCTCGCCTCGGGACAGGGGGCCCTCCTACGAGCAGTACTTC. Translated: CASSFSPRDRGPSYEQYF. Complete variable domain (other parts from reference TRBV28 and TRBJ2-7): DVKVTQSSRYLVKRTGEKVFLECVQDMDHENMFWYRQDPGLGLRLIYFSYDVKMKEKGDIPEGYSVSREKKERFSLILESASTNQTSMYLCASSFSPRDRGPSYEQYFGPGTRLTVT.